This TCR beta chain was recorded in a study of blood T cell repertoires in COVID-19. Clones were sequenced by immunoSEQ multiplex PCR, and TCRdb holds only the in-frame ones, with some missing. This sample yields about 400,000 clones, of which 88% are seen a single time; approximately 2.1% belongs to the top ten. With 5 bases clipped from V and 2 bases from J, the junction kept 1 base outside the gene matches. There are 15 residues in the CDR3. Germline CDR1 LGHNA, CDR2 YNFKEQ. This receptor was taken from a woman in her thirties or forties with acute COVID-19. Sequenced material: PBMCs or T cells enriched from blood (not recorded which). The chain joins TRBV4-2 to TRBJ2-7, with TRBD2 identical over 15 bases. CDR3 coding DNA: TGTGCCAGCAGCGGACTAGCGGGGGGGCCCTACGAGCAGTACTTC. It specifies CASSGLAGGPYEQYF.